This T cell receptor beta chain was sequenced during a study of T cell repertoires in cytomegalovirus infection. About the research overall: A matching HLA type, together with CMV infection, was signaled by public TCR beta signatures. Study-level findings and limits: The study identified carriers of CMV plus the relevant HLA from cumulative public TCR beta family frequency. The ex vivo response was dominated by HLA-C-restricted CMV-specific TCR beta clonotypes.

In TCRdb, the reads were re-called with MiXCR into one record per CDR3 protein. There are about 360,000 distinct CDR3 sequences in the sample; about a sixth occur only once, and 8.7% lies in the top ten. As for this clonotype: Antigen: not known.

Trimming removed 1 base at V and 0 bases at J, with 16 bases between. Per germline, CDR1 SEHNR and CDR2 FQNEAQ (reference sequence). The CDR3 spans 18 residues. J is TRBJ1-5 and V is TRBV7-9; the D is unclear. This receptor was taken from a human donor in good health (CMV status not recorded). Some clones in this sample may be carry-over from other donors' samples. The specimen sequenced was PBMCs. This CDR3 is CASSLVASRSYSNQPQHF. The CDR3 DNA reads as TGTGCCAGCAGCTTAGTTGCCAGTCGGTCCTATAGCAATCAGCCCCAGCATTTT.